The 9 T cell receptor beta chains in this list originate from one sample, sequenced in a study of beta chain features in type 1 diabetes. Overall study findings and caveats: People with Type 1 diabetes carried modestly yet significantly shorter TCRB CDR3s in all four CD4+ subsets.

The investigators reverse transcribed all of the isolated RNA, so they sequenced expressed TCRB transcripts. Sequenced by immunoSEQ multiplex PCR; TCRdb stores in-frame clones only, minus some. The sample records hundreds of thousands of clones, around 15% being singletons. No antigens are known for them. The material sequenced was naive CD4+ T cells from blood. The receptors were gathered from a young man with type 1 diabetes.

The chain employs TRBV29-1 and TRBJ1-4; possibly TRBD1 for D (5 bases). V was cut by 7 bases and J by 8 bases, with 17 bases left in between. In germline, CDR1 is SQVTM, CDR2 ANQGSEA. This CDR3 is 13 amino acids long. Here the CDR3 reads CSAAAVEGEKLFF. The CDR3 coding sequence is TGCAGCGCGGCCGCGGTGGAGGGGGAAAAACTGTTTTTT.

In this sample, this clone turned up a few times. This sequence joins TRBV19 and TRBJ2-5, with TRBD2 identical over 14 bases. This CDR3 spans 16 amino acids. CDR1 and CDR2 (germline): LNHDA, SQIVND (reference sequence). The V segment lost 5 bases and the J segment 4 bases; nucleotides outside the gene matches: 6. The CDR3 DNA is TGTGCCAGTAGTGCCGGGACTAGCGGGGGCACAGAGACCCAGTACTTC. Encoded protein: CASSAGTSGGTETQYF.

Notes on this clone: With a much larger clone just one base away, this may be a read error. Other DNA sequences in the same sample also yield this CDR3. In nucleotides, the CDR3 is TGTGCCAGCAGCTCGACAGATACGCAGTATTTT. It is translated as CASSSTDTQYF. The rearrangement links TRBV11-1 to TRBJ2-3, with no clear D. This CDR3 spans 11 amino acids. The V end was cut by 4 bases, the J end by 3 bases, with 2 bases between. CDR1 is SGHAT and CDR2 is FQDESV in the germline V gene (reference sequence).

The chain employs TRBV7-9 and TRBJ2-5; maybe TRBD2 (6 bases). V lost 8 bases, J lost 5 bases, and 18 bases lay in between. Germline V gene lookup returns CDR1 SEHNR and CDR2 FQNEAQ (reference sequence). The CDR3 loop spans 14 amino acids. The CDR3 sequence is CASFDSPGGETQYF. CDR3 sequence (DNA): TGTGCCAGCTTTGACAGTCCCGGAGGGGAGACCCAGTACTTC. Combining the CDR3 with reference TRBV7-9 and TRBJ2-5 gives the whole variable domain DTGVSQNPRHKITKRGQNVTFRCDPISEHNRLYWYRQTLGQGPEFLTYFQNEAQLEKSRLLSDRFSAERPKGSFSTLEIQRTEQGDSAMYLCASFDSPGGETQYFGPGTRLLVL.

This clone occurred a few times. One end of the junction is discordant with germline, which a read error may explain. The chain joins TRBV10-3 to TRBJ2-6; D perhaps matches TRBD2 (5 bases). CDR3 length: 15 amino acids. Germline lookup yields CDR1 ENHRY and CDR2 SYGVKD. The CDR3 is CASSEGSSGANVLTF. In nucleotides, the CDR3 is TGTGCCAGCAGTGAGGGCTCCTCTGGGGCCAACGTCCTGACTTTC.

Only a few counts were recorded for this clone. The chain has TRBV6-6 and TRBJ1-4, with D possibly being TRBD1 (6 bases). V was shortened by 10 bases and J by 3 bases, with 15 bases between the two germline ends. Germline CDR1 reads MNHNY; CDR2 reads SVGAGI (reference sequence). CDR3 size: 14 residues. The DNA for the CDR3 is TGTGCCACCAAAAGGGGGTCCTCTAATGAAAAACTGTTTTTT. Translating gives CATKRGSSNEKLFF.

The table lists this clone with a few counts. The CDR3 DNA follows: TGTGCCATCAGTGAGTCGTCGGCAGGGCCAGGCACCGGGGAGCTGTTTTTT. Translating it yields CAISESSAGPGTGELFF. This chain uses TRBV10-3 with TRBJ2-2, with a tentative D call TRBD1 (5 bases). The ends were cut back, 0 bases at V and 4 bases at J, with 15 bases in the middle. The CDR3 sequence is 17 residues long. Germline assignment: CDR1 ENHRY and CDR2 SYGVKD.

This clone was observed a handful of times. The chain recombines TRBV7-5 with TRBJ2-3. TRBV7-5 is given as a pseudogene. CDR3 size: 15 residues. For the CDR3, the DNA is TGTGCCAGAAGCTTATGGGGGAGCAGCACAGATACGCAGTATTTT. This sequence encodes CARSLWGSSTDTQYF.

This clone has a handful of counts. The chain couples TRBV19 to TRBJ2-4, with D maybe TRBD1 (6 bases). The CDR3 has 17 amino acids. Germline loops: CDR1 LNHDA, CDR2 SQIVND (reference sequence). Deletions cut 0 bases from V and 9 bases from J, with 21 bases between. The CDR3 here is CASSIDRLRDKSSIQYF. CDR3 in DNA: TGTGCCAGTAGTATAGATCGGCTTAGGGACAAAAGCAGCATTCAGTACTTC.